The T cell receptor (beta chain) described here comes from a study of blood T cell repertoires in COVID-19. Study context: There were acute and convalescent COVID-19 samples, and they came from the United States, Italy and Spain.

This study enrolled people aged roughly 18 to 90 from approximately 24 US geographic areas. The authors' processing: Amplification with reference gene primers provided the estimates of nucleated cell counts. The data were produced by immunoSEQ multiplex PCR, yet TCRdb's version contains in-frame clones alone and is incomplete. Clonal size and the V and J genes are those of that table, whereas D and trimming came from the DNA. The sample records 140,000 or so clones, over 80% being singletons. The CDR3 is 13 amino acids. Trimming pared 6 bases from V and 0 bases from J, leaving 6 bases between. Looked up from germline, CDR1 is MNHEY and CDR2 is SVGAGI.

This chain links TRBV6-5 with TRBJ1-5; D unclear. The TCR sequence derives from a man aged 55 to 69 who had recovered from COVID-19. The sequencing input was PBMCs or T cells enriched from blood (not recorded which). CDR3 loop: CASRWASNQPQHF. CDR3 nucleotides: TGTGCCAGCAGATGGGCTAGCAATCAGCCCCAGCATTTT.